This TCR beta chain was recorded in a study of shared clonotypes between healthy human individuals. For the study at large: A donor's plate count was three for CD4 naive and three for CD4 memory; CD8 naive had two and CD8 memory one.

CDR3 length: 18 residues. CDR1 and CDR2 (germline): SGHRS, YFSETQ. Losses at the gene ends were 3 bases for V and 1 base for J; bases not matched to a gene: 7. Study-level results: Four donors had roughly 5% of their naive CD4 clonotypes in common. Clonotype sharing among donors was expected to depend on sequencing depth.

Comment on this clone: Its target is not known.

Positive CCR7 selection of CD45RO-negative cells yielded the naive CD8 cells, and terminally differentiated effector memory CD45RA+ cells were excluded. Libraries were prepared by immunoSEQ multiplex PCR; TCRdb keeps only in-frame clonotypes and omits some of them. The sample lists about 1,800,000 clones; roughly 94% were seen once. The receptor was isolated from a man between 18 and 29 years old in good health. The sequencing input was naive CD8+ T cells sorted from blood. This sequence joins TRBV5-1 and TRBJ2-3, with TRBD2 matching over 14 bases. The CDR3 loop reads CASSSGLAGGPGTDTQYF. CDR3 bases: TGCGCCAGCAGCTCTGGACTAGCGGGGGGTCCCGGCACAGATACGCAGTATTTT.